This entry describes one TCR beta chain. This beta chain turned up in a library designed for alpha chains; as an off-target read, its abundance says little. Each CDR3 protein is one row after TCRdb ran MiXCR on the RT-PCR reads. In the table there are some 6,500 distinct CDR3 sequences, 91% of which are singletons. What was sequenced was memory CD4+ T cells from blood. The TCR comes from a female donor in good health, serving as a healthy control.

The DNA of the CDR3 is TGTGCCAGCAGTCCCACCGGGATCACAGATACGCAGTATTTT. Translating gives CASSPTGITDTQYF. The chain recombines TRBV12-3 or TRBV12-4 with TRBJ2-3, with D possibly TRBD2 on 5 matching bases. Trimming shortened V by 5 bases and J by 2 bases, and 11 bases separated the two germline ends. The CDR3 has 14 amino acids.